This TCR beta chain was retrieved from a study of CD4 T cells in relation to SARS-CoV-2 and coronaviruses. Study details: Convalescent patients had median age roughly 38 years, range about 20 to 75. Convalescent patients were roughly 8 males and a few females; two were Hispanic.

Findings of the study overall: Culture-expanded clones reflect memory recall rather than primary priming during culture. Crossreactivity was assessed only for spike protein, not other viral proteins.

The data were produced by immunoSEQ multiplex PCR, yet TCRdb's version contains in-frame clones alone and is incomplete. The data show tens of thousands of clones, with roughly nine tenths seen just once and around 0.41% held by the top ten. Comments on this clone: Antigen unknown.

In germline, CDR1 is LGHNA, CDR2 YNFKEQ. This CDR3 is 17 amino acids long. V dropped 1 base and J dropped 0 bases, with 10 bases sitting between them. The sample consisted of naive CD4+ T cells from PBMCs. Described subset: naive CD4+ T cells isolated by negative enrichment. The source of this sequence is an adult with COVID-19. The chain links TRBV4-2 to TRBJ2-6; no clear D gene. The CDR3: CASSQVAGVSGANVLTF. Here the CDR3 DNA reads TGTGCCAGCAGCCAAGTAGCCGGAGTCTCTGGGGCCAACGTCCTGACTTTC.